This T cell receptor (beta chain) stems from a study of blood T cell repertoires in COVID-19. At the level of the study: Acute and convalescent COVID-19 samples came from the United States, Italy and Spain. Nucleic acid was either cDNA or gDNA, and it came from T cells, B-cell-depleted T cells, or PBMCs.

Trimming removed 0 bases from V and 6 bases from J; junction bases left unmatched: 12. The CDR3 is 19 amino acids. In germline, CDR1 is SGDLS, CDR2 YYNGEE. Methods used by the authors: By means of reference gene primer amplification, nucleated cell counts were estimated. Repertoires were generated with immunoSEQ multiplex PCR, while TCRdb's copy carries only in-frame clones and drops some. V and J calls and clone size are as listed in that table; D and trimming were resolved from the DNA. Of approximately 260,000 clones listed, more than 85% are singletons. The receptor comes from a man between 18 and 35 years old with active or convalescent COVID-19. The sequenced sample consisted of peripheral blood. The chain links TRBV9 to TRBJ2-2; 12 bases map to TRBD2. This chain's CDR3 is CASSVAGELAGGLPGELFF. In nucleotides, the CDR3 is TGTGCCAGCAGCGTAGCTGGTGAGCTAGCGGGGGGGCTCCCCGGGGAGCTGTTTTTT. The variable domain in full, with the rest retrieved from reference TRBV9 and TRBJ2-2, is DSGVTQTPKHLITATGQRVTLRCSPRSGDLSVYWYQQSLDQGLQFLIQYYNGEERAKGNILERFSAQQFPDLHSELNLSSLELGDSALYFCASSVAGELAGGLPGELFFGEGSRLTVL.